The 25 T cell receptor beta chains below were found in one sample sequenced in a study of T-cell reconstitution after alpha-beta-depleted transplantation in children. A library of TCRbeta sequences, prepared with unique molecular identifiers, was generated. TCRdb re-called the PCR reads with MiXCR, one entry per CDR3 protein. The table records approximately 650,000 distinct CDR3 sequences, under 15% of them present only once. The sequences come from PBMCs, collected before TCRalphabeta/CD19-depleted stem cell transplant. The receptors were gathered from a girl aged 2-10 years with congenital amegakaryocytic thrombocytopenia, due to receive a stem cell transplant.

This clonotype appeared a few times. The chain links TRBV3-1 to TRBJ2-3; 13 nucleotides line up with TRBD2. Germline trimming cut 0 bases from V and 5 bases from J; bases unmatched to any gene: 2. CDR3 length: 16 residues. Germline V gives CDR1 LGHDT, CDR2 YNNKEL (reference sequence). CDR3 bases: TGTGCCAGCAGCCAAGAGGGACTAGCGGGATTAGATACGCAGTATTTT. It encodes CASSQEGLAGLDTQYF.

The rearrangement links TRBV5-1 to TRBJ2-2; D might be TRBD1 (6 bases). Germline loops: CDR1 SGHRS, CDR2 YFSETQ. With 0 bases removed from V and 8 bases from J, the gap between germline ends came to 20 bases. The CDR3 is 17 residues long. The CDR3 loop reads CASSLAGQSKSPGELFF. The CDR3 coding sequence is TGCGCCAGCAGCTTGGCCGGACAGTCCAAATCCCCGGGGGAGCTGTTTTTT. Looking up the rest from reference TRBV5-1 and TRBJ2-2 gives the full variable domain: KAGVTQTPRYLIKTRGQQVTLSCSPISGHRSVSWYQQTPGQGLQFLFEYFSETQRNKGNFPGRFSGRQFSNSRSEMNVSTLELGDSALYLCASSLAGQSKSPGELFFGEGSRLTVL.

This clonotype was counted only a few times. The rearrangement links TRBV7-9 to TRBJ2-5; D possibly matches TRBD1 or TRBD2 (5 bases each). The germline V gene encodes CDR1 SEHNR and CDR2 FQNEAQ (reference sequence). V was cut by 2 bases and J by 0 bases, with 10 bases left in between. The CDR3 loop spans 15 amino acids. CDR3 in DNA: TGTGCCAGCAGCTTATTAGAGGGGTACCAAGAGACCCAGTACTTC. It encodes CASSLLEGYQETQYF.

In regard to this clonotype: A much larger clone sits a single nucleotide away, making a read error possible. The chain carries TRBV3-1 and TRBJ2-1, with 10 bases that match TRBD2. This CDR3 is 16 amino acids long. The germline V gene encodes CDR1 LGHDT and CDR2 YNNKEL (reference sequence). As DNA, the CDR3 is TGTGCCAGCAGCCAACTTCTAGCGGGAGTGGGGAATGAGCCGTTCTTC. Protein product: CASSQLLAGVGNEPFF.

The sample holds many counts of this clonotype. The CDR3 spells CSVGDSSNTEAFF. CDR3 bases: TGCAGCGTTGGGGACAGCAGTAACACTGAAGCTTTCTTT. The chain has TRBV29-1 and TRBJ1-1; 7 bases agree with TRBD1. The germline CDR1 and CDR2 sequences are SQVTM and ANQGSEA. This CDR3 is built from 13 residues. The trim removed 4 bases at V and 2 bases at J, leaving 4 bases unmatched.

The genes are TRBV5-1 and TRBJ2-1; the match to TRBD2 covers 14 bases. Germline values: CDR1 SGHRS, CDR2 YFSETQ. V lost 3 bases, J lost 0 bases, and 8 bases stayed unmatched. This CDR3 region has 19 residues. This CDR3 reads CASSWNPGLAGASYNEQFF. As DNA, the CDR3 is TGCGCCAGCAGCTGGAATCCGGGACTAGCGGGAGCCTCCTACAATGAGCAGTTCTTC.

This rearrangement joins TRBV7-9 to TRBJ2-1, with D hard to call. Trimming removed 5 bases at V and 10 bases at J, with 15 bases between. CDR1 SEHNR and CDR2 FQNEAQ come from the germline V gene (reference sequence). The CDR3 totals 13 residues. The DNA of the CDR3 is TGTGCCAGCAGCCCGGCTTCTGTGGGGGAGCAGTTCTTC. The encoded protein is CASSPASVGEQFF.

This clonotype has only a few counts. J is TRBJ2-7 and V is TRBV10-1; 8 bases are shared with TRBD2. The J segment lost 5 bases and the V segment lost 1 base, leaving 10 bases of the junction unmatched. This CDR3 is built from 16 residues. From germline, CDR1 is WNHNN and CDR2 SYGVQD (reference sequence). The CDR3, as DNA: TGCGCCAGCAGTGAGTTGAAACGGGAGGGTGAAAACGAGCAGTACTTC. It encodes CASSELKREGENEQYF.

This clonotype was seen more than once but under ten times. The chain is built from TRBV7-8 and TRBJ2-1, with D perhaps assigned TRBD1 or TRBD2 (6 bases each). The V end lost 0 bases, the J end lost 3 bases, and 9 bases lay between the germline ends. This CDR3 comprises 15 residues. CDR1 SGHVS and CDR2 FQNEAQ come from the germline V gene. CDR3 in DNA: TGTGCCAGCAGCTTAGCGCGGGACAACTACAATGAGCAGTTCTTC. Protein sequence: CASSLARDNYNEQFF.

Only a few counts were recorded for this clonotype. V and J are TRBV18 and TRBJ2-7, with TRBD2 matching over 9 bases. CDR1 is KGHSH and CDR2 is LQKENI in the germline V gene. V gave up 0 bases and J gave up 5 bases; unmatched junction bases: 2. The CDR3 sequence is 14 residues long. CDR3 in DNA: TGTGCCAGCTCACCACCGGCTAGCGGGGACGAGCAGTACTTC. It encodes CASSPPASGDEQYF.

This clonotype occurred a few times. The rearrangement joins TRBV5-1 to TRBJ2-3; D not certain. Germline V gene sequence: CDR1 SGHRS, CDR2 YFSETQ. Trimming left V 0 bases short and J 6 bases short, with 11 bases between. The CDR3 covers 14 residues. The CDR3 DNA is TGCGCCAGCAGCTTGGTGTTTTCAACGGATACGCAGTATTTT. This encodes CASSLVFSTDTQYF.

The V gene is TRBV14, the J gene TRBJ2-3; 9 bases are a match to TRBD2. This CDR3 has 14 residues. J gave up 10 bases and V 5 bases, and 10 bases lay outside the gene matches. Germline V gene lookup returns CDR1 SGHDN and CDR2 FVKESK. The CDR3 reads CASSYSGSGFAQYF. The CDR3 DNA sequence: TGTGCCAGCAGCTATAGCGGGAGTGGGTTTGCGCAGTATTTT.

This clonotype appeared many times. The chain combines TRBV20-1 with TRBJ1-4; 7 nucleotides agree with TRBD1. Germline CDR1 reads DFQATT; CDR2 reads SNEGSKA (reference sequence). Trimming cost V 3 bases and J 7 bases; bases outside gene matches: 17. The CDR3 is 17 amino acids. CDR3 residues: CSASPRDSSRSGEKLFF. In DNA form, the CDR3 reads TGCAGTGCTAGCCCCAGGGACAGCTCAAGGTCGGGTGAAAAACTGTTTTTT.

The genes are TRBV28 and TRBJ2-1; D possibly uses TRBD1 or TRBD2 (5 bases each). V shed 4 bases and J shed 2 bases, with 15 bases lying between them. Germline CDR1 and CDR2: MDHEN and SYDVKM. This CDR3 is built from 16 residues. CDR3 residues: CASSSWAGRAYNEQFF. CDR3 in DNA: TGTGCCAGCAGTTCCTGGGCAGGGCGGGCCTACAATGAGCAGTTCTTC.

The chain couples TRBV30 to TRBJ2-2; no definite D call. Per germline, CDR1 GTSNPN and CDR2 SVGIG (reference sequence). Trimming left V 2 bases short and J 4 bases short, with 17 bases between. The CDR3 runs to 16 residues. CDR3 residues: CAWSFLVSESTGELFF. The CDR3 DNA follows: TGTGCCTGGAGTTTTCTTGTATCGGAGAGCACCGGGGAGCTGTTTTTT. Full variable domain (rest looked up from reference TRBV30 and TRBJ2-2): SQTIHQWPATLVQPVGSPLSLECTVEGTSNPNLYWYRQAAGRGLQLLFYSVGIGQISSEVPQNLSASRPQDRQFILSSKKLLLSDSGFYLCAWSFLVSESTGELFFGEGSRLTVL.

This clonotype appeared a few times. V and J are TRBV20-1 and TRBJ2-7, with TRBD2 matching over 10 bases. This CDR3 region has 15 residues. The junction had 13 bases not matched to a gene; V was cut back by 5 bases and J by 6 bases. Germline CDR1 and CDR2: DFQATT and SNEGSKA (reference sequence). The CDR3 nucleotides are TGCAGTGCTGCCGGGGTTAAAAGCGGGAGGGCCGAGCAGTACTTC. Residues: CSAAGVKSGRAEQYF.

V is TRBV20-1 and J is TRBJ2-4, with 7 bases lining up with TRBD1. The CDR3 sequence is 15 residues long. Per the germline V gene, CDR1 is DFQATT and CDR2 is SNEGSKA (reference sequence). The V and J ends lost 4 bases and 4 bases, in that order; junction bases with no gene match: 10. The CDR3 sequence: CSANTRGGLKNIQYF. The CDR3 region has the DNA TGCAGTGCTAACACTCGAGGGGGCTTAAAAAACATTCAGTACTTC.

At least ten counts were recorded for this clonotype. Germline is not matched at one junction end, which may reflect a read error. DNA for the CDR3: TGTGCCAGCAGTCCCCTAATGGGACTGTTGCACTTC. Its protein product is CASSPLMGLLHF. The rearrangement uses TRBV27 and TRBJ2-7; D is perhaps TRBD2 (6 bases). Germline CDR1 reads MNHEY; CDR2 reads SMNVEV (reference sequence). The CDR3 is 12 residues long.

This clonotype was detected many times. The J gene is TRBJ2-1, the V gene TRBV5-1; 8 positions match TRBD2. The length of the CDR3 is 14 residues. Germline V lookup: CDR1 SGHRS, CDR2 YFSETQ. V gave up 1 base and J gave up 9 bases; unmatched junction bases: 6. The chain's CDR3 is CASSLTTSELEQFF. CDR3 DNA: TGCGCCAGCAGCTTGACGACTAGCGAGCTTGAGCAGTTCTTC. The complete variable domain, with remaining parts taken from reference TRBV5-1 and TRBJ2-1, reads KAGVTQTPRYLIKTRGQQVTLSCSPISGHRSVSWYQQTPGQGLQFLFEYFSETQRNKGNFPGRFSGRQFSNSRSEMNVSTLELGDSALYLCASSLTTSELEQFFGPGTRLTVL.

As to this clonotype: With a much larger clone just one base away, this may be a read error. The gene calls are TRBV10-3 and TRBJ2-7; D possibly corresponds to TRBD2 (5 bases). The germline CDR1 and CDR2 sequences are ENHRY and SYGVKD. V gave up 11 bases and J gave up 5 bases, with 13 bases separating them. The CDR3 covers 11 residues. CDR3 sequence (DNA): TGTGCCGTCTCCTCCGGGAACGAGCAGTACTTC. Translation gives CAVSSGNEQYF.

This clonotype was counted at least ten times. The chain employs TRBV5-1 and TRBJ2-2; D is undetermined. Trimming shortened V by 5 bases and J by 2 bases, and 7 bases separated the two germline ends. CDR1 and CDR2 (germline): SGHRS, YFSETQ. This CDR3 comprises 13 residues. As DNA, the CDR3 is TGCGCCAGCAGGGCGGTTAACACCGGGGAGCTGTTTTTT. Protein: CASRAVNTGELFF.

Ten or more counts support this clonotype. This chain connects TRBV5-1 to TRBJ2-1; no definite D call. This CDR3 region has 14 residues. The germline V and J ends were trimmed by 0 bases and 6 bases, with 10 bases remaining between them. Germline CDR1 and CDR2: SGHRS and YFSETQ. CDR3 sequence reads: CASSLVLSRNEQFF. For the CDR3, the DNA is TGCGCCAGCAGCTTGGTTCTCTCCCGCAATGAGCAGTTCTTC.

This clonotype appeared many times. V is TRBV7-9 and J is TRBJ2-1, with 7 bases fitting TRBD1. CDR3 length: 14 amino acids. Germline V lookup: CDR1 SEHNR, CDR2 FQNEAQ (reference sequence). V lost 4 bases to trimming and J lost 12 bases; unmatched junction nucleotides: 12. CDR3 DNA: TGTGCCAGCAGCTCCACTGACAGGGTAGTTAGGCAGTTCTTC. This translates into CASSSTDRVVRQFF.

CDR3: CASGFSWDRDSEQYF. CDR3 coding DNA: TGTGCCAGCGGGTTTTCATGGGACAGGGACTCCGAGCAGTACTTC. This rearrangement joins TRBV27 to TRBJ2-7; 9 bases line up with TRBD1. Germline V gene data show CDR1 as MNHEY and CDR2 as SMNVEV (reference sequence). Trimming took 8 bases from V and 6 from J; bases not matched to a gene: 14. The CDR3 is 15 residues long.

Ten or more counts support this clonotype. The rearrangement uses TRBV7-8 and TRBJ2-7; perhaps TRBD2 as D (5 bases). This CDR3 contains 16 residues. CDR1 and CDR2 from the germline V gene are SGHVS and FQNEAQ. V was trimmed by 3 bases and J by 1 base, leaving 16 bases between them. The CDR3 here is CASSLSQIARSYEQYF. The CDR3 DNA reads TGTGCCAGCAGCTTGTCTCAGATAGCGAGATCCTACGAGCAGTACTTC.